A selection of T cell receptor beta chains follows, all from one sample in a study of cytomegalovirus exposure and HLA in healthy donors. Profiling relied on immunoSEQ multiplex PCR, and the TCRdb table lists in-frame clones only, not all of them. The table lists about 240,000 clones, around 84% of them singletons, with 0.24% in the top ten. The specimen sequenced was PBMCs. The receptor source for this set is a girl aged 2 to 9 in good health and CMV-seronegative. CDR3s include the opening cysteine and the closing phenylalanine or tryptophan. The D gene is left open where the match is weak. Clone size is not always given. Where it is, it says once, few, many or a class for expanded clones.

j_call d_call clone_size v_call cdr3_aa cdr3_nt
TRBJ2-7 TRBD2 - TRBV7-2 CASSLRIAGGPEYEQYF TGTGCCAGCAGCTTAAGAATAGCGGGAGGGCCTGAGTACGAGCAGTACTTC
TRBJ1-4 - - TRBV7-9 CASSPEGEKLFF TGTGCCAGCAGCCCGGAGGGTGAAAAACTGTTTTTT
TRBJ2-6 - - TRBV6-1 CASSEPGSGANVLTF TGTGCCAGCAGTGAGCCAGGGTCGGGGGCCAACGTCCTGACTTTC
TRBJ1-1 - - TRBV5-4 CASSLSAGNEAFF TGTGCCAGCAGCTTGTCAGCGGGCAATGAAGCTTTCTTT
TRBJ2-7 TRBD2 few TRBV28 CASRLGTSGSYEQYF TGTGCCAGCAGACTGGGGACTAGCGGGAGCTACGAGCAGTACTTC
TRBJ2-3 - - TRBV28 CASRPARDTDTQYF TGTGCCAGCAGACCTGCTCGCGACACAGATACGCAGTATTTT
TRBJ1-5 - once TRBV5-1 CASSLTGNQPQHF TGCGCCAGCAGCTTAACAGGCAATCAGCCCCAGCATTTT
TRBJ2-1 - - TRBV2 CASSVSGLSADEQFF TGTGCCAGCAGTGTTAGCGGCCTGTCGGCGGATGAGCAGTTCTTC
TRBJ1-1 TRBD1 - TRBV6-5 CASSYSRDRGWKQTFF TGTGCCAGCAGTTACTCCCGGGACAGGGGGTGGAAACAGACTTTCTTT
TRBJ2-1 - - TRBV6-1 CASSEGLLGLGEQFF TGTGCCAGCAGTGAGGGACTCCTCGGTTTGGGTGAGCAGTTCTTC
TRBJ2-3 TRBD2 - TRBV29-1 CSVEDRASGSFPDTQYF TGCAGCGTTGAAGATCGGGCTAGCGGGAGTTTCCCAGATACGCAGTATTTT
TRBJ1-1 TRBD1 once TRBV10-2 CASSRPGTGVNTEAFF TGCGCCAGCAGCCGTCCCGGGACAGGGGTGAACACTGAAGCTTTCTTT
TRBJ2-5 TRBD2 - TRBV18 CASSPGGGETQYF TGTGCCAGCTCACCAGGGGGAGGGGAGACCCAGTACTTC